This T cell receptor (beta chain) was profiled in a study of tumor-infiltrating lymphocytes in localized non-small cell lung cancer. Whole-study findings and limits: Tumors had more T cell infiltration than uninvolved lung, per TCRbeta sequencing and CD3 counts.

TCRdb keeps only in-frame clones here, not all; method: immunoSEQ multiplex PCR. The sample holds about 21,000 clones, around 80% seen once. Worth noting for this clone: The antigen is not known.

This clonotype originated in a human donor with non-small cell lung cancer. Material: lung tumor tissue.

The CDR3 loop reads CASSLDTLYEQYF. As DNA, the CDR3 is TGTGCCAGCAGCTTAGACACGCTCTACGAGCAGTACTTC. The V and J genes are TRBV7-8 and TRBJ2-7, with D uncertain. Deletions cut 1 base from V and 3 bases from J, with 7 bases between. The CDR3 loop spans 13 amino acids. The V gene's germline CDR1 is SGHVS and CDR2 FQNEAQ.